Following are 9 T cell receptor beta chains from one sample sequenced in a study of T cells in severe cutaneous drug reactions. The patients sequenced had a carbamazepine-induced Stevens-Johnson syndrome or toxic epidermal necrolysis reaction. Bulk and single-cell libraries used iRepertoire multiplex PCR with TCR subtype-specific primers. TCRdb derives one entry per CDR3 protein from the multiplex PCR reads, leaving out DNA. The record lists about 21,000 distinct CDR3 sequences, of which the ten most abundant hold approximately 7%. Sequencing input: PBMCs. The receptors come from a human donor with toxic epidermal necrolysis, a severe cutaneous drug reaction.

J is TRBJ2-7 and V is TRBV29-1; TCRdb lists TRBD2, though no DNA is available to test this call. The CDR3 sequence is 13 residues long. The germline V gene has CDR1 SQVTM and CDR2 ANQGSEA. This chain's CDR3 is CSAAGPISYEQYF.

CDR3: CASSFMVRTEAFF. The J gene is TRBJ1-1, the V gene TRBV7-8. Germline loops: CDR1 SGHVS, CDR2 FQNEAQ. The CDR3 sequence is 13 residues long.

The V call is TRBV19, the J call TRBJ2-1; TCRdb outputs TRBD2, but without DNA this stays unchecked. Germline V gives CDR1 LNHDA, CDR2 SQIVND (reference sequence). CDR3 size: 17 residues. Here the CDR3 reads CASSNLRNSGSNNEQFF.

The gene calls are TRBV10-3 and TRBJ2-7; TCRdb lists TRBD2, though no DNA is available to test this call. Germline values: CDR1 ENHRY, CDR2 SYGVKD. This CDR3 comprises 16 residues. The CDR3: CAISESGAGSSYEQYF.

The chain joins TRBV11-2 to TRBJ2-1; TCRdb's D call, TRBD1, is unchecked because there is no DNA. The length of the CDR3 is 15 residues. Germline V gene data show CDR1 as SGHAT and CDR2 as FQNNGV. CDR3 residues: CASHGADRVLVEQFF.

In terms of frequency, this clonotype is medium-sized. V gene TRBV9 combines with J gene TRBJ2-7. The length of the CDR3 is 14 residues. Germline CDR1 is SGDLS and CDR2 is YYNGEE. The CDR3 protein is CASSVAETRYEQYF.

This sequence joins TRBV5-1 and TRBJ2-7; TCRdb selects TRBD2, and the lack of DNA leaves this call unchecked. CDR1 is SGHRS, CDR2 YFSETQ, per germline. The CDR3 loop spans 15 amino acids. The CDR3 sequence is CASSLVAAGGGEQYF.

The CDR3 loop reads CASSLNRGGYEQYF. The V call is TRBV5-1, the J call TRBJ2-7; TCRdb indicates TRBD1, and absent DNA this call remains unverified. Per germline, CDR1 SGHRS and CDR2 YFSETQ. The CDR3 is 14 residues long.

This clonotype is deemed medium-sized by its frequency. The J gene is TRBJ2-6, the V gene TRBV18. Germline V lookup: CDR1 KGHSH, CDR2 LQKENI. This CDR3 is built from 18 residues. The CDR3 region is CASSPRQGGSSGANVLTF.